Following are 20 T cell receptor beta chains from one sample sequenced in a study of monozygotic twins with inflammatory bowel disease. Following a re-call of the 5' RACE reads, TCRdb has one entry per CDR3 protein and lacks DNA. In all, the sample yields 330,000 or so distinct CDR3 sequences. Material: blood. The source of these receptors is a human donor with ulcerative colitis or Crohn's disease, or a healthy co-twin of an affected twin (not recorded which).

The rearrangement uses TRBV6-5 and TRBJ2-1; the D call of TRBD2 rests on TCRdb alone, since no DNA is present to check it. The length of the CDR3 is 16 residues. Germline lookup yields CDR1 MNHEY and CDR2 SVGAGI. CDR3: CASSYASGAAYNEQFF.

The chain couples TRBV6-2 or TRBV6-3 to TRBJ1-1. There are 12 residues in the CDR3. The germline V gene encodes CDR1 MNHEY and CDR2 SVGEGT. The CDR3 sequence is CATNRGNTEAFF.

Here the CDR3 reads CSVPGAGNSYEQYF. The rearrangement joins TRBV29-1 to TRBJ2-7; lacking DNA, the TRBD1 call made by TCRdb goes unchecked. CDR1 and CDR2 from the germline V gene are SQVTM and ANQGSEA. CDR3 length: 14 residues.

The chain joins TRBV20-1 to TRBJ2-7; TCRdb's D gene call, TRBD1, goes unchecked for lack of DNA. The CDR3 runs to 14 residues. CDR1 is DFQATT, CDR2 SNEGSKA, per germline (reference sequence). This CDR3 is CSADSGQAVSEQYF.

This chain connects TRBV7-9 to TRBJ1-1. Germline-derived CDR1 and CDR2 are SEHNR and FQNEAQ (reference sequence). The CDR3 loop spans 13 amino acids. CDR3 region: CAALPRENTEAFF.

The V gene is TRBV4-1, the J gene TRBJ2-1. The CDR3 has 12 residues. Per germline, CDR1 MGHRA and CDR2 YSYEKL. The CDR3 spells CASSQDATEQFF.

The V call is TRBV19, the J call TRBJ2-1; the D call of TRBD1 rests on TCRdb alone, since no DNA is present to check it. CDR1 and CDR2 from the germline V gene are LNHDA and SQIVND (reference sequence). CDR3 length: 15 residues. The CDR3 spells CASSPRDSPGLEQFF.

CDR3 amino acids: CASSLGLASGYNEQFF. The chain has TRBV5-1 and TRBJ2-1; TCRdb picks TRBD2, but there is no DNA to check that call. The CDR3 length is 16 residues. Germline V CDR1 and CDR2: SGHRS, YFSETQ.

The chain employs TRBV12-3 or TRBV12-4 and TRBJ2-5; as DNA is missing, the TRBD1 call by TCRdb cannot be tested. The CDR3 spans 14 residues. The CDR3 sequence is CASLSGQGQETQYF.

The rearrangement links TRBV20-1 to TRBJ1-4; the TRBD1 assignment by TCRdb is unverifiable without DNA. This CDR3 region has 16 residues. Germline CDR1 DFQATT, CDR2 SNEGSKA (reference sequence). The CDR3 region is CSARDSTGFGIEKLFF.

The CDR3: CSARDRGSDTAKNMQYF. The chain has TRBV20-1 and TRBJ2-4; TCRdb calls TRBD1, which cannot be checked without DNA. The germline gives CDR1 DFQATT, CDR2 SNEGSKA (reference sequence). This CDR3 contains 17 residues.

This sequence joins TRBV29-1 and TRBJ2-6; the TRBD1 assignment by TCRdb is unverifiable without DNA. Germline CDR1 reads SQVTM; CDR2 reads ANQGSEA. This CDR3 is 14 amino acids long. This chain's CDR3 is CSVEFPPGANVLTF.

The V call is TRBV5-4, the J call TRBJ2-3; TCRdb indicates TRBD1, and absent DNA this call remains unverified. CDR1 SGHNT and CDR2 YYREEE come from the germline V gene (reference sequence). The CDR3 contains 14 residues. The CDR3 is CASSLWAGADTQYF.

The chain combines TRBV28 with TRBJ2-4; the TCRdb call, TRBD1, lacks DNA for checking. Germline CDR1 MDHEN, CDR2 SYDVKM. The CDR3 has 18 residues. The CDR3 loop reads CASSSHSGPGGAKNIQYF.

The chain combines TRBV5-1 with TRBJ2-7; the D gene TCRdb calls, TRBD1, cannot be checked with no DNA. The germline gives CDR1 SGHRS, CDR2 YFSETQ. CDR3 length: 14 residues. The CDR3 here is CASSLGTGPNEQYF.

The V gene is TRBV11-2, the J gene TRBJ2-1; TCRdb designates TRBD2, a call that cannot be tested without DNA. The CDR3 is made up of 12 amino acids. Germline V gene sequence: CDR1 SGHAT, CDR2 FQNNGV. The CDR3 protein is CASSLIGREQFF. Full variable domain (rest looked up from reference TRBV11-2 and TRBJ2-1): EAGVAQSPRYKIIEKRQSVAFWCNPISGHATLYWYQQILGQGPKLLIQFQNNGVVDDSQLPKDRFSAERLKGVDSTLKIQPAKLEDSAVYLCASSLIGREQFFGPGTRLTVL.

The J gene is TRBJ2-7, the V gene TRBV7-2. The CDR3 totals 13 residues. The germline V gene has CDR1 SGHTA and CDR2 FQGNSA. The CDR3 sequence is CASSLSTSYEQYF.

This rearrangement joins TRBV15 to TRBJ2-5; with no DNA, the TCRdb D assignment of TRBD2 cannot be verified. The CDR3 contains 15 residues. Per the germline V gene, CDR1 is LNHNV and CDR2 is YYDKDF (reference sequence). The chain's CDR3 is CATSRGGLAKETQYF.

This chain's CDR3 is CASSLFGANTEAFF. The chain employs TRBV27 and TRBJ1-1; the D gene TCRdb calls, TRBD1, cannot be checked with no DNA. This CDR3 is 14 amino acids long. Looked up from germline, CDR1 is MNHEY and CDR2 is SMNVEV (reference sequence).

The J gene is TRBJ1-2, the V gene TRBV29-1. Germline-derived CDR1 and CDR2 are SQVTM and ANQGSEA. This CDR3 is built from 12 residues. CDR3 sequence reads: CSVEKRSYGYTF.